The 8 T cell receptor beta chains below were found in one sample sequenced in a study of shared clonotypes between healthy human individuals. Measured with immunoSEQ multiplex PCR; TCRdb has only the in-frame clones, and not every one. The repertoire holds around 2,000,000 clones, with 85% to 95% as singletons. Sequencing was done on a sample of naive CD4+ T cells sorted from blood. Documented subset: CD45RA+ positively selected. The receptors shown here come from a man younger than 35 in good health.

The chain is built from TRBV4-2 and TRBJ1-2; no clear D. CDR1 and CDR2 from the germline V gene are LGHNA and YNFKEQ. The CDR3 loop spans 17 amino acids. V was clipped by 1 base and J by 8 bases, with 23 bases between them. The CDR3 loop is CASSQALARGSSWGYTF. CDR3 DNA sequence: TGTGCCAGCAGCCAAGCTCTGGCCAGAGGAAGTAGTTGGGGCTACACCTTC.

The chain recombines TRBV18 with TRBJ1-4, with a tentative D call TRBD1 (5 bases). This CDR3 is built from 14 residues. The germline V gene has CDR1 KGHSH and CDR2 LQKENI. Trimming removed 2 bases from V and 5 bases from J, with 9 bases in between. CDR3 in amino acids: CASSPGGMNEKLFF. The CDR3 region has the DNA TGTGCCAGCTCACCAGGGGGGATGAATGAAAAACTGTTTTTT.

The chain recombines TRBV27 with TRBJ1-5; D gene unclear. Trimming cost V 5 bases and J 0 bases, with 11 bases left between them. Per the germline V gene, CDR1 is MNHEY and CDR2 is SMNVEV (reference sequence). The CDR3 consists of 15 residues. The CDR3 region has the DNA TGTGCCAGCAGTGTAAAATGGGATAGCAATCAGCCCCAGCATTTT. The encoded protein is CASSVKWDSNQPQHF.

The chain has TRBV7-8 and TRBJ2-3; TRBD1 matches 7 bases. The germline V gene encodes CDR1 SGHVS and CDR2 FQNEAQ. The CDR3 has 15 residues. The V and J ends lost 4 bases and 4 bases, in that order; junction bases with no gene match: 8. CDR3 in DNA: TGTGCCAGCAGCTCAAACAGGGGTCTGGCAGATACGCAGTATTTT. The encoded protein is CASSSNRGLADTQYF. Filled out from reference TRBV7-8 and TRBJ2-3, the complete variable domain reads GAGVSQSPRYKVAKRGQDVALRCDPISGHVSLFWYQQALGQGPEFLTYFQNEAQLDKSGLPSDRFFAERPEGSVSTLKIQRTQQEDSAVYLCASSSNRGLADTQYFGPGTRLTVL.

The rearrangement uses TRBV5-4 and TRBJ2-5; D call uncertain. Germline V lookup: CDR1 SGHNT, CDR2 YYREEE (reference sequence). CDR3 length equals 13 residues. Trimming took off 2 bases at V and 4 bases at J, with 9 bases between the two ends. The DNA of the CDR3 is TGTGCCAGCAGCTTCGGCTTCTTAGAGACCCAGTACTTC. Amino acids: CASSFGFLETQYF. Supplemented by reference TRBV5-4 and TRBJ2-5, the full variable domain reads ETGVTQSPTHLIKTRGQQVTLRCSSQSGHNTVSWYQQALGQGPQFIFQYYREEENGRGNFPPRFSGLQFPNYSSELNVNALELDDSALYLCASSFGFLETQYFGPGTRLLVL.

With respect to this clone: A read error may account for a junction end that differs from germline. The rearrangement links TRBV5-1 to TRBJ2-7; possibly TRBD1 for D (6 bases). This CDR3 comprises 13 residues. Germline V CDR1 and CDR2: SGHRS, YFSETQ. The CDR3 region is CTSSHGQSYEQYF. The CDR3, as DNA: TGCACCAGCAGCCACGGACAGTCCTACGAGCAGTACTTC. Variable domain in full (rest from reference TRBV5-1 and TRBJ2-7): KAGVTQTPRYLIKTRGQQVTLSCSPISGHRSVSWYQQTPGQGLQFLFEYFSETQRNKGNFPGRFSGRQFSNSRSEMNVSTLELGDSALYLCTSSHGQSYEQYFGPGTRLTVT.

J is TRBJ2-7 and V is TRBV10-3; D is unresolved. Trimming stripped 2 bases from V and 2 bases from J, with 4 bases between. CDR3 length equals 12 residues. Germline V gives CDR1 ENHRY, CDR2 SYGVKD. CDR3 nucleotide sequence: TGTGCCATCAGTGAGAAGACCTACGAGCAGTACTTC. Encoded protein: CAISEKTYEQYF.

For the CDR3, the DNA is TGTGCCAGCAGCCCCAGACTAGTGCTTGAGCAGTTCTTC. Its translation: CASSPRLVLEQFF. V is TRBV7-8 and J is TRBJ2-1; D perhaps matches TRBD2 (6 bases). The CDR3 contains 13 residues. Germline CDR1 is SGHVS and CDR2 is FQNEAQ. The V gene lost 5 bases and the J gene lost 9 bases, with 14 bases spanning the gap.